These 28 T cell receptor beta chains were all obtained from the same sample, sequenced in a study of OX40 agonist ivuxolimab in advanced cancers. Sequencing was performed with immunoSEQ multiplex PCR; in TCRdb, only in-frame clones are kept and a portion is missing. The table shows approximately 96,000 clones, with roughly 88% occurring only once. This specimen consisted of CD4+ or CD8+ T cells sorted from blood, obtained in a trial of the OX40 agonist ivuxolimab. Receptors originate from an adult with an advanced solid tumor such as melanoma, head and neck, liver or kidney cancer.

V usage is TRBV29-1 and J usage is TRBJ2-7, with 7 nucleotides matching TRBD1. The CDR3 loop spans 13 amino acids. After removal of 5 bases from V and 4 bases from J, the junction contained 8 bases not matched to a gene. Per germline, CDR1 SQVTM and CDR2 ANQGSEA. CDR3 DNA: TGCAGCGTTTCACAGGGGAAAGATTACGAGCAGTACTTC. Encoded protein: CSVSQGKDYEQYF.

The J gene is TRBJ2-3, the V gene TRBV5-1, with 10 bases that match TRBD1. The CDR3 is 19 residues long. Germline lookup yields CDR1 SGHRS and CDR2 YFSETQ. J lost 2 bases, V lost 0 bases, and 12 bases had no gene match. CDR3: CASSLAYLGDRGDTDTQYF. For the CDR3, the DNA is TGCGCCAGCAGCTTGGCTTATTTAGGGGACAGGGGAGACACAGATACGCAGTATTTT.

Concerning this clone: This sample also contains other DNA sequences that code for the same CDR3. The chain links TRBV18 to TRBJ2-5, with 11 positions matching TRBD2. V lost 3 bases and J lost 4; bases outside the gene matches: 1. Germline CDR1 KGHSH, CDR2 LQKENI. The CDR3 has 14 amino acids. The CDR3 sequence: CASSPGLAGETQYF. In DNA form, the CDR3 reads TGTGCCAGCTCACCTGGACTAGCGGGAGAGACCCAGTACTTC.

Here the CDR3 DNA reads TGTGCCAGTAGTATAGGCTCCGGACAGGGTCGAGACGAGCAGTACTTC. It codes for CASSIGSGQGRDEQYF. The chain is built from TRBV19 and TRBJ2-7; 8 nucleotides line up with TRBD1. Germline assignment: CDR1 LNHDA and CDR2 SQIVND (reference sequence). J was trimmed by 5 bases and V by 1 base; bases with no gene match: 10. This CDR3 is built from 16 residues.

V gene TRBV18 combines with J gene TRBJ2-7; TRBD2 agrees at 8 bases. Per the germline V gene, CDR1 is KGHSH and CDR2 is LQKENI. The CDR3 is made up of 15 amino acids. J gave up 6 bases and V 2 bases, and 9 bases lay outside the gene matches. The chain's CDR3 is CASSPYSGDLGEQYF. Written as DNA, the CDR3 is TGTGCCAGCTCACCATATAGCGGGGACCTAGGCGAGCAGTACTTC.

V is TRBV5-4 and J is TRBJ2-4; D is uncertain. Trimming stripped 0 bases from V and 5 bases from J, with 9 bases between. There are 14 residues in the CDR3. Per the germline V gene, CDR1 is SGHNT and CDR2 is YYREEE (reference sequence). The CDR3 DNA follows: TGTGCCAGCAGCTTGGCAGGAACTGAAAACATTCAGTACTTC. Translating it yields CASSLAGTENIQYF.

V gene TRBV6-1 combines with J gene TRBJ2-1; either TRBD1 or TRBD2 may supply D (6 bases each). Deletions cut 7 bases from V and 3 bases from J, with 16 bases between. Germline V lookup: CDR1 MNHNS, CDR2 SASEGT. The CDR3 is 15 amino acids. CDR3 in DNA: TGTGCCAGCACCGAGGGGGACTCCTTCTACAATGAGCAGTTCTTC. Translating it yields CASTEGDSFYNEQFF.

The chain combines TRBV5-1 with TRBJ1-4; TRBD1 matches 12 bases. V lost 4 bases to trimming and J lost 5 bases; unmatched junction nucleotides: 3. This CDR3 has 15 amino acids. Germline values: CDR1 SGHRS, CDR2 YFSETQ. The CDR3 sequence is CASSGTGGANEKLFF. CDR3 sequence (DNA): TGCGCCAGCAGCGGGACAGGGGGCGCAAATGAAAAACTGTTTTTT.

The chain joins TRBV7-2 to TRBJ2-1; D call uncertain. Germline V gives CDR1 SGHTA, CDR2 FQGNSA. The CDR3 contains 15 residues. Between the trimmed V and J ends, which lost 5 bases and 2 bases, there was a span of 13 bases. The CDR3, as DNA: TGTGCCAGCAGCCCCCGGCCCGCAGCCTACAATGAGCAGTTCTTC. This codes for CASSPRPAAYNEQFF.

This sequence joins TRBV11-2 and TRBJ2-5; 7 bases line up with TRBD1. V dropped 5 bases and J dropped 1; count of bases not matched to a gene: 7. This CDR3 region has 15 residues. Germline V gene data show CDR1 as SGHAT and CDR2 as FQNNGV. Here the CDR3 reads CASSPRDSIQETQYF. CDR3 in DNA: TGTGCCAGCAGCCCCCGGGACAGTATCCAAGAGACCCAGTACTTC.

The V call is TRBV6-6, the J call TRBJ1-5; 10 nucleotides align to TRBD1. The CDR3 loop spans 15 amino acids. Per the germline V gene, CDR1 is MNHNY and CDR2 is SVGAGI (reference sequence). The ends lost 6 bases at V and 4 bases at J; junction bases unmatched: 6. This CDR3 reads CASRLTGGGNQPQHF. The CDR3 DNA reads TGTGCCAGCAGGTTGACAGGGGGCGGTAATCAGCCCCAGCATTTT.

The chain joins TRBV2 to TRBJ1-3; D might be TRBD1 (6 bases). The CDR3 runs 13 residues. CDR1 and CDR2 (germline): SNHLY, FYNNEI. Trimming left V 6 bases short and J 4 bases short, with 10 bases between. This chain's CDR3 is CASRTGQGNTIYF. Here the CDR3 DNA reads TGTGCCAGCAGGACAGGACAGGGAAACACCATATATTTT.

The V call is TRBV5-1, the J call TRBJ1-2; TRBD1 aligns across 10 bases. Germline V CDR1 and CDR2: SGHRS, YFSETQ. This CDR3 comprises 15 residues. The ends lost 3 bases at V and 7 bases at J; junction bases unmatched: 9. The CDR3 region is CASSSGTGVLRGYTF. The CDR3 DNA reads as TGCGCCAGCAGCTCAGGGACAGGGGTACTGCGTGGCTACACCTTC.

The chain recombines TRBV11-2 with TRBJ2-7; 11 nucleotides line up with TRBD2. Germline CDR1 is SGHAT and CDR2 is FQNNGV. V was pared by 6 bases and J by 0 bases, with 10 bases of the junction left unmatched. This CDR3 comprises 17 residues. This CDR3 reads CASRVGKGLADSYEQYF. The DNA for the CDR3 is TGTGCCAGCAGGGTGGGCAAGGGACTAGCGGACTCCTACGAGCAGTACTTC.

In DNA form, the CDR3 reads TGCAGCGTGGGGGACAGGGGTGAAGCTTTCTTT. Translated, it gives CSVGDRGEAFF. This chain links TRBV29-1 with TRBJ1-1, with 10 bases fitting TRBD1. Germline V gene sequence: CDR1 SQVTM, CDR2 ANQGSEA. The CDR3 totals 11 residues. The ends lost 6 bases at V and 7 bases at J; junction bases unmatched: 2.

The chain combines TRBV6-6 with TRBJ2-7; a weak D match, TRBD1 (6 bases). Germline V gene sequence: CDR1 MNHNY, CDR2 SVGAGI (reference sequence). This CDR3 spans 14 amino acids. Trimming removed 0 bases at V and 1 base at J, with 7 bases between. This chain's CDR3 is CASSYSDRSYEQYF. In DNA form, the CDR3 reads TGTGCCAGCAGTTACTCCGACAGGTCCTACGAGCAGTACTTC.

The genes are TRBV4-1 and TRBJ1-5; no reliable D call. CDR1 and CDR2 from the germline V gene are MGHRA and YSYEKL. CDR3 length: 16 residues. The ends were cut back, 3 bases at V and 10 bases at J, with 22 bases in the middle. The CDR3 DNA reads TGCGCCAGCAGCCAGGGTACTCGGGCAGAAATCACACCCCAGCATTTT. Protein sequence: CASSQGTRAEITPQHF.

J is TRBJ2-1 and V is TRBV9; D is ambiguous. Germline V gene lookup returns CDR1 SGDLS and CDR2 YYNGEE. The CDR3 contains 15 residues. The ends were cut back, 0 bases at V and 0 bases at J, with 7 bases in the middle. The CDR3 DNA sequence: TGTGCCAGCAGCGTAGAGAGTAGCTCCTACAATGAGCAGTTCTTC. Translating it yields CASSVESSSYNEQFF.

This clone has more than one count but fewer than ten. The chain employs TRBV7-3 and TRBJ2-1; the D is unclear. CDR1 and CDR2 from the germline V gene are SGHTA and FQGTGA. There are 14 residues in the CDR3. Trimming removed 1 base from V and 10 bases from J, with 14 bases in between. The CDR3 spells CASSLIPQAIEQFF. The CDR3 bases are TGTGCCAGCAGCTTAATTCCCCAGGCTATCGAGCAGTTCTTC.

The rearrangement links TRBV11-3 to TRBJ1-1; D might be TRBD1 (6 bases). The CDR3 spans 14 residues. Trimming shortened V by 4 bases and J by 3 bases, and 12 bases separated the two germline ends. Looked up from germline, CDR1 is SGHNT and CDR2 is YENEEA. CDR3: CASSSITGYTEAFF. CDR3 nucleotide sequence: TGTGCCAGCAGCTCGATTACAGGGTACACTGAAGCTTTCTTT.

This chain's CDR3 is CASSKQGADTEAFF. CDR3 sequence (DNA): TGTGCCAGCAGCAAACAGGGGGCAGACACTGAAGCTTTCTTT. The V gene is TRBV7-2, the J gene TRBJ1-1, with 9 bases aligning to TRBD1. V trimming: 5 bases; J trimming: 3 bases; junction bases outside the gene matches: 4. This CDR3 is 14 amino acids long. The germline V gene has CDR1 SGHTA and CDR2 FQGNSA.

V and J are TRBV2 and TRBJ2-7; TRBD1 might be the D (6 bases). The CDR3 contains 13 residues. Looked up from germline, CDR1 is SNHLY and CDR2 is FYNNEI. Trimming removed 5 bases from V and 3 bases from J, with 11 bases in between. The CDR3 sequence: CASSPDSFYEQYF. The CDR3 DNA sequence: TGTGCCAGCAGTCCGGACAGCTTCTACGAGCAGTACTTC.

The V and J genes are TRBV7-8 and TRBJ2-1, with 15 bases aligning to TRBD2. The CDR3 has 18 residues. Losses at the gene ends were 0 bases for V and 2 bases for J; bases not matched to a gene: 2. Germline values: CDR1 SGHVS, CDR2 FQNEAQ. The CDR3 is CASSLAGLAGGPYNEQFF. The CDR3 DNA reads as TGTGCCAGCAGCTTAGCGGGACTAGCGGGAGGCCCCTACAATGAGCAGTTCTTC. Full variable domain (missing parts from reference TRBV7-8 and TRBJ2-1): GAGVSQSPRYKVAKRGQDVALRCDPISGHVSLFWYQQALGQGPEFLTYFQNEAQLDKSGLPSDRFFAERPEGSVSTLKIQRTQQEDSAVYLCASSLAGLAGGPYNEQFFGPGTRLTVL.

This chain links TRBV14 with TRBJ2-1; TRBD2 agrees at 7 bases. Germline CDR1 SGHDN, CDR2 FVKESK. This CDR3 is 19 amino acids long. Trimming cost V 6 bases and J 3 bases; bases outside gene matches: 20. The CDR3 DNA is TGTGCCAGCAGGCCGCTTCAAGAGGCGGGAGACCCGAGCTACAATGAGCAGTTCTTC. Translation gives CASRPLQEAGDPSYNEQFF.

CDR3 region: CASSWRDREHSPLHF. The DNA for the CDR3 is TGTGCCAGCAGCTGGAGGGACAGGGAACATTCACCCCTCCACTTT. The rearrangement uses TRBV5-4 and TRBJ1-6; 9 bases are a match to TRBD1. With 3 bases clipped from V and 8 bases from J, the junction kept 6 bases outside the gene matches. CDR1 and CDR2 from the germline V gene are SGHNT and YYREEE (reference sequence). The CDR3 contains 15 residues.

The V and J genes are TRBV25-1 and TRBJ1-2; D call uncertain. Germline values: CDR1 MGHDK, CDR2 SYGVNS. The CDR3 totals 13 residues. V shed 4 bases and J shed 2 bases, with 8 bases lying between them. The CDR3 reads CASSAYINYGYTF. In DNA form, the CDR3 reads TGTGCCAGCAGTGCCTACATAAACTATGGCTACACCTTC.

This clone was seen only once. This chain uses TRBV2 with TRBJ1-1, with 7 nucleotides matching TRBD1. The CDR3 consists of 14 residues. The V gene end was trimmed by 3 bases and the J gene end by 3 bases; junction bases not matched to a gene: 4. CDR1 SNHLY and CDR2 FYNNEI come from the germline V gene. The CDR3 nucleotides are TGTGCCAGCAGTGAGGGTCAGGGGGACACTGAAGCTTTCTTT. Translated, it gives CASSEGQGDTEAFF.

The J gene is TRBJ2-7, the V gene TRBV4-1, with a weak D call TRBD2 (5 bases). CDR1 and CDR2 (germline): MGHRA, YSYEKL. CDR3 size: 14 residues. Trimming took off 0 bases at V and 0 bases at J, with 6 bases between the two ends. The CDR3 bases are TGCGCCAGCAGCCAAGAAGGGAGCTCCTACGAGCAGTACTTC. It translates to CASSQEGSSYEQYF.